This T cell receptor beta chain was sequenced during a study of T-cell memory formation after mild COVID-19. Study summary: TCR clusters were largely donor specific. Study results and limitations: Day 15 to 85 contractors were CD4/CD8 balanced; later expanders leaned CD4+. In second-wave clones peaking day 37, SARS-CoV-2 specificity remained unconfirmed.

About this clonotype: Its antigen is not identified.

CDR1 is MNHEY and CDR2 is SVGAGI in the germline V gene. The CDR3 length is 13 residues. Trimming took off 3 bases at V and 4 bases at J, with 9 bases between the two ends. After 5'RACE with constant-segment primers, TCR alpha and TCR beta cDNA libraries carrying sample barcodes and UMIs were obtained. TCRdb re-called the 5' RACE reads with MiXCR, one entry per CDR3 protein. The sample includes fewer than 350,000 distinct CDR3 sequences, about 15% of them seen just once. The gene calls are TRBV6-5 and TRBJ1-2; D gene uncertain. The sample was PBMCs or a T cell subset sorted from them (not recorded which). The receptor was derived from a man aged 18 to 30 who had mild COVID-19 (a few samples of this study predate the infection). Cell type and time point are not known. CDR3 coding DNA: TGTGCCAGCAGTTATGGGGTCGGCTATGGCTACACCTTC. Translating gives CASSYGVGYGYTF.